This T cell receptor beta chain stems from a study of shared clonotypes between healthy human individuals. Trimming took 4 bases from V and 3 from J; bases not matched to a gene: 4. CDR3 size: 14 residues. Germline assignment: CDR1 MGHRA and CDR2 YSYEKL. Repertoires were generated with immunoSEQ multiplex PCR, while TCRdb's copy carries only in-frame clones and drops some. The sample lists about 2.3 million clones, approximately 93% occurring once. The sample comprised naive CD4+ T cells from PBMCs. Subset described: CD45RA+ positively selected. The source of this sequence is a man aged 18-30 years in good health. Some clones in this sample may be carry-over from other donors' samples. J is TRBJ2-7 and V is TRBV4-1; 9 bases are a match to TRBD1. The CDR3 bases are TGCGCCAGCAGCCCTGGGACAGGGTACTACGAGCAGTACTTC. Its protein product is CASSPGTGYYEQYF.